This T cell receptor beta chain was sequenced for a study of identical twins (TCRdb year 2016). Study-level background: To test whether fetal clonotypes persist, this study deep-sequenced TCR alpha and beta repertoires from monozygotic twins, from unrelated adults of various ages, and from cord blood. To rule out contamination, replicate twin experiments were performed at different times with different library preparation protocols. Results and caveats for the whole study, not just this receptor: Invariant T cells such as MAIT and iNKT could partly confound zero-insertion analyses, though diverse VJ usage argued against this for most clonotypes. In beta out-of-frame sequences, excess twin sharing was weaker, because having fewer shared sequences lowered the signal-to-noise ratio. Out-of-frame TCR alpha sequences shared between twins showed an excess of low generation-probability sequences compared with coincidental sharing between unrelated individuals. Abundant cord blood beta clonotypes had fewer insertions, young adult naive repertoires showed a similar but weaker trend, and memory repertoires showed no such trend. Out-of-frame TCR alpha sharing in monozygotic twins was systematically underestimated by recombination models, whereas sharing between unrelated individuals was in agreement with the recombination models. Because the same donors could not be followed over many years, the conclusions relied on cross-sectional statistical analysis.

The CDR3 sequence holds 16 residues, the cysteine and phenylalanine included. Here the CDR3 DNA is all that survives: 48 bases in frame from base 1. CDR1 and CDR2 are drawn from the germline V gene (reference sequence): SEHNR, FQNEAQ. V is reduced by 1 base and J by 0 bases, leaving a spacing of 13 bases between them. This clonotype has just a few counts. Its antigen is currently not known. One base away there is no much larger clone; base qualities are not given. Library preparation employed 5' RACE. Data came from an Illumina HiSeq 2000. Template switching introduced a universal primer binding site; the final cDNA contained a unique molecular identifier, enabling accurate counting of TCR cDNA molecules. First-strand cDNA for TCR alpha and beta chains was synthesized from specific primers in the conserved constant-segment region. To control for contamination, every cDNA library was double barcoded, receiving both a SMART-Mk sample barcode and Illumina barcodes. Two successive PCR steps introduced TruSeq adapter sequences along with Illumina sample barcodes. TCR alpha and beta cDNA libraries were sequenced on the Illumina HiSeq platform with custom primers. The original pipeline was this. Raw reads were processed with MiGEC to extract unique molecular identifiers, and MiXCR was used to determine CDR3 positions. For each individual, recombination models were inferred using an EM algorithm with the repgenHMM and IGoR tools. The analysis of shared clonotypes was done with the tcR package in R, with sharing normalized by the product of cloneset sizes. To study raw recombination free of thymic and clonal selection effects, out-of-frame nonproductive sequences were analyzed. TCRdb ran its own pipeline on the public reads, namely fastp trimming at Q25 and MiXCR clone calling, and kept in-frame beta chains. Rows with a matching CDR3 protein are joined into one entry that keeps the most common DNA and genes. These V and J calls are TCRdb output, not the study's own analysis. A total of just under 650,000 distinct CDR3 sequences appear in this sample, roughly 7.2% of them only once. Of the sample, about 1.5% falls within the top ten clones.

Only healthy Caucasian donors were included. The twin cohort consisted of three pairs of female monozygotic twins, all aged roughly 18 to 29 years. RNA for TCR libraries was isolated from peripheral blood mononuclear cells. This sample also belongs to another study, concerning yellow fever vaccine responses in identical twins. As that second study puts it: The T cell response to vaccination in identical twins was reported by the authors to appear partly convergent and partly personalized. Focusing on identical twins, the study followed the T cell clones that responded to the vaccine, and did so with precision.

The rearranged segments are TRBV7-9 and TRBJ2-7; TRBD2 is a weak D gene call, 5 bases matching. Sequencing input: PBMCs. The sequence was collected from a woman aged 18-29 years in good health. The CDR3 is CASSLVRSGLSYEQYF. DNA sequence: TGTGCCAGCAGCTTAGTGCGAAGCGGTCTCTCCTACGAGCAGTACTTC.